This T cell receptor beta chain was captured by sequencing in a study of cytomegalovirus exposure and HLA in healthy donors. The PCR made use of 60 Vbeta and 13 Jbeta primers. Assay: immunoSEQ multiplex PCR; the TCRdb copy retains only in-frame clones and omits some. Of around 180,000 clones in the sample, approximately 84% were seen once. V was pared by 0 bases and J by 5 bases, with 13 bases between. The CDR3 has 15 amino acids. Germline CDR1 SEHNR, CDR2 FQNEAQ (reference sequence). In regard to this clone: The antigen is not known.

Regarding the study as a whole: Later on, a genetic analysis was performed. It linked a missense variant in DCLRE1C with V- and J-gene trimming of TCR beta. TCR beta chains numbering more than 150 were designated cytomegalovirus-associated.

The receptor was isolated from a woman aged 25 to 45 in good health and CMV-seropositive. The chain is built from TRBV7-9 and TRBJ1-1; D is ambiguous. The sample taken for sequencing was PBMCs. The CDR3 nucleotides are TGTGCCAGCAGCTTAGCCGGAGCCGGCGGGACTGAAGCTTTCTTT. This encodes CASSLAGAGGTEAFF.